This T cell receptor beta chain was sequenced for a study of ipilimumab plus nivolumab after autologous stem cell transplantation. The repertoire was sequenced with immunoSEQ multiplex PCR; TCRdb's copy has only in-frame clones and lacks some. The sample shows several thousand clones, around 89% of them seen only once. V trimming: 2 bases; J trimming: 5 bases; junction bases outside the gene matches: 5. This CDR3 spans 15 amino acids. CDR1 is MNHEY and CDR2 is SVGAGI in the germline V gene. This specimen was PBMCs, taken in a trial of ipilimumab plus nivolumab as post-transplant consolidation. The chain couples TRBV6-5 to TRBJ1-4; 7 bases align to TRBD1. The receptor's source is a female donor with multiple myeloma. Written as DNA, the CDR3 is TGTGCCAGCAGTTACGCCGGGACAGAGAATGAAAAACTGTTTTTT. Amino acid sequence: CASSYAGTENEKLFF.